These T cell receptor beta chains were read from a single sample in a study of vaccination and CD4 T cells after COVID-19. In TCRdb, the PCR reads were re-called with MiXCR into one record per CDR3 protein. The sample contains around 15,000 distinct CDR3 sequences, 52% of which appear only once. Their cognate antigens are unknown. Sequencing input: CD4+ T cells from blood, cultured in vitro. All receptors derive from a human donor who had recovered from COVID-19. CDR3s include the opening cysteine and the closing phenylalanine or tryptophan. Each record gives: J gene, V gene, clone size, D gene, CDR3 protein, CDR3 DNA. D genes are given only for firm matches. Size values are once, few and many counts, or a class for expanded clones, and some rows have none.

J gene: TRBJ2-1
V gene: TRBV7-2
clone size: -
D gene: -
CDR3 protein: CASSSRGRGRHNEQFF
CDR3 DNA: TGTGCCAGCAGCTCCCGGGGCAGGGGACGTCACAATGAGCAGTTCTTC

J gene: TRBJ1-1
V gene: TRBV12-3/TRBV12-4
clone size: -
D gene: -
CDR3 protein: CASSSLLVNTEAFF
CDR3 DNA: TGTGCCAGCAGTTCTCTTCTCGTGAACACTGAAGCTTTCTTT

J gene: TRBJ2-5
V gene: TRBV20-1
clone size: -
D gene: TRBD2
CDR3 protein: CSARAGGRETQYF
CDR3 DNA: TGCAGTGCTAGAGCGGGGGGGCGAGAGACCCAGTACTTC

J gene: TRBJ2-3
V gene: TRBV6-2/TRBV6-3
clone size: -
D gene: TRBD2
CDR3 protein: CASSYERGGRRTDTQYF
CDR3 DNA: TGTGCCAGCAGTTACGAGCGGGGGGGCCGTCGCACAGATACGCAGTATTTT

J gene: TRBJ2-7
V gene: TRBV5-4
clone size: -
D gene: TRBD2
CDR3 protein: CASSGWTSGSEEQYF
CDR3 DNA: TGTGCCAGCAGCGGATGGACTAGCGGGAGTGAAGAGCAGTACTTC

J gene: TRBJ2-7
V gene: TRBV10-3
clone size: -
D gene: TRBD1
CDR3 protein: CAISKTGEDEQYF
CDR3 DNA: TGTGCCATCAGTAAGACAGGGGAGGACGAGCAGTACTTC

J gene: TRBJ2-2
V gene: TRBV28
clone size: few
D gene: -
CDR3 protein: CATVAGAVGELFF
CDR3 DNA: TGTGCCACCGTGGCAGGGGCGGTCGGGGAGCTGTTTTTT

J gene: TRBJ2-1
V gene: TRBV5-5
clone size: once
D gene: -
CDR3 protein: CASSGAPQGWGEQFF
CDR3 DNA: TGTGCCAGCAGCGGGGCACCACAGGGATGGGGTGAGCAGTTCTTC

J gene: TRBJ2-1
V gene: TRBV19
clone size: -
D gene: TRBD2
CDR3 protein: CASSIGPGGADEQFF
CDR3 DNA: TGTGCCAGTAGTATAGGCCCGGGGGGGGCCGATGAGCAGTTCTTC

J gene: TRBJ1-6
V gene: TRBV28
clone size: once
D gene: -
CDR3 protein: CASSLFRQGNSPLHF
CDR3 DNA: TGTGCCAGCAGTTTATTTAGGCAGGGGAATTCACCCCTCCACTTT

J gene: TRBJ1-1
V gene: TRBV7-9
clone size: -
D gene: -
CDR3 protein: CASMSSGNTEAFF
CDR3 DNA: TGTGCCAGCATGTCTAGCGGGAACACTGAAGCTTTCTTT

J gene: TRBJ2-7
V gene: TRBV20-1
clone size: -
D gene: -
CDR3 protein: CSARGAYEQYF
CDR3 DNA: TGCAGTGCGCGGGGCGCCTACGAGCAGTACTTC

J gene: TRBJ2-2
V gene: TRBV6-1
clone size: -
D gene: -
CDR3 protein: CASRQSFNTGELFF
CDR3 DNA: TGTGCCAGCAGACAGAGCTTTAACACCGGGGAGCTGTTTTTT

J gene: TRBJ1-1
V gene: TRBV6-5
clone size: -
D gene: TRBD1
CDR3 protein: CASSSRTGGDEAFF
CDR3 DNA: TGTGCCAGCAGTTCCCGGACAGGTGGAGACGAAGCTTTCTTT

J gene: TRBJ1-6
V gene: TRBV6-4
clone size: medium-sized
D gene: -
CDR3 protein: CASSEWGSGSPLHF
CDR3 DNA: TGTGCCAGCAGTGAATGGGGGTCAGGATCACCCCTCCACTTT

J gene: TRBJ2-7
V gene: TRBV11-2
clone size: -
D gene: -
CDR3 protein: CASSPPTGLYEQYF
CDR3 DNA: TGTGCCAGCAGCCCCCCGACAGGACTCTACGAGCAGTACTTC

J gene: TRBJ1-1
V gene: TRBV2
clone size: few
D gene: TRBD1
CDR3 protein: CASRGTGRRTEAFF
CDR3 DNA: TGTGCCAGCAGGGGGACAGGTCGTAGGACTGAAGCTTTCTTT

J gene: TRBJ1-1
V gene: TRBV20-1
clone size: few
D gene: TRBD1
CDR3 protein: CSTRDRDRTEAFF
CDR3 DNA: TGCAGTACTAGGGACAGGGATAGAACTGAAGCTTTCTTT

J gene: TRBJ2-7
V gene: TRBV7-6
clone size: -
D gene: TRBD2
CDR3 protein: CASSSTVGLAAIHEQYF
CDR3 DNA: TGTGCCAGCAGCTCCACGGTGGGACTAGCCGCTATTCATGAGCAGTACTTC

J gene: TRBJ2-1
V gene: TRBV10-3
clone size: -
D gene: -
CDR3 protein: CAISGPSSEKVNNEQFF
CDR3 DNA: TGTGCCATCAGTGGCCCGAGTAGCGAAAAAGTCAACAATGAGCAGTTCTTC

J gene: TRBJ2-3
V gene: TRBV27
clone size: -
D gene: TRBD1
CDR3 protein: CASRRFRDRSTDTQYF
CDR3 DNA: TGTGCCAGCAGGAGATTCCGGGACAGGTCCACAGATACGCAGTATTTT

J gene: TRBJ2-5
V gene: TRBV7-7
clone size: -
D gene: -
CDR3 protein: CASSLGAGQQETQYF
CDR3 DNA: TGTGCTAGCAGCTTAGGTGCGGGACAGCAAGAGACCCAGTACTTC

J gene: TRBJ2-5
V gene: TRBV20-1
clone size: -
D gene: -
CDR3 protein: CSASGSMGETQYF
CDR3 DNA: TGCAGTGCTAGCGGGTCGATGGGGGAGACCCAGTACTTC

J gene: TRBJ2-5
V gene: TRBV7-6
clone size: -
D gene: -
CDR3 protein: CASSGAGFETQYF
CDR3 DNA: TGTGCCAGCAGCGGGGCTGGTTTCGAGACCCAGTACTTC

J gene: TRBJ2-1
V gene: TRBV15
clone size: -
D gene: TRBD2
CDR3 protein: CATQGSGSIYNEQFF
CDR3 DNA: TGTGCCACGCAAGGTAGCGGGTCGATCTACAATGAGCAGTTCTTC

J gene: TRBJ2-3
V gene: TRBV5-1
clone size: -
D gene: -
CDR3 protein: CASSLSSGITDTQYF
CDR3 DNA: TGCGCCAGCAGCTTGAGTAGCGGAATCACAGATACGCAGTATTTT

J gene: TRBJ2-3
V gene: TRBV15
clone size: few
D gene: TRBD2
CDR3 protein: CATSRDGLAGRADTQYF
CDR3 DNA: TGTGCCACCAGCAGAGATGGGCTAGCGGGGAGGGCAGATACGCAGTATTTT

J gene: TRBJ2-2
V gene: TRBV24-1
clone size: few
D gene: -
CDR3 protein: CATSENTGELFF
CDR3 DNA: TGTGCCACCAGTGAAAACACCGGGGAGCTGTTTTTT

J gene: TRBJ2-7
V gene: TRBV2
clone size: medium-sized
D gene: TRBD2
CDR3 protein: CATGLAGSYEQYF
CDR3 DNA: TGTGCCACGGGACTAGCGGGCTCCTACGAGCAGTACTTC

J gene: TRBJ2-2
V gene: TRBV12-3/TRBV12-4
clone size: medium-sized
D gene: TRBD1
CDR3 protein: CATSWTGGSGELFF
CDR3 DNA: TGTGCCACCTCGTGGACAGGGGGTTCCGGGGAGCTGTTTTTT

J gene: TRBJ2-7
V gene: TRBV19
clone size: -
D gene: -
CDR3 protein: CATKIGYEQYF
CDR3 DNA: TGTGCCACCAAAATTGGATACGAGCAGTACTTC

J gene: TRBJ1-1
V gene: TRBV6-1
clone size: -
D gene: -
CDR3 protein: CASSRREGNTEAFF
CDR3 DNA: TGTGCCAGCAGTCGTAGGGAGGGAAACACTGAAGCTTTCTTT

J gene: TRBJ1-3
V gene: TRBV20-1
clone size: -
D gene: -
CDR3 protein: CSAIQPARGNTIYF
CDR3 DNA: TGCAGTGCTATTCAGCCCGCCCGTGGAAACACCATATATTTT

J gene: TRBJ2-7
V gene: TRBV6-1
clone size: -
D gene: -
CDR3 protein: CASSLLRDSYEQYF
CDR3 DNA: TGTGCCAGCAGTCTTTTACGGGACTCCTACGAGCAGTACTTC

J gene: TRBJ1-2
V gene: TRBV18
clone size: -
D gene: TRBD1
CDR3 protein: CASSRDRDGYTF
CDR3 DNA: TGTGCCAGCTCTCGAGACAGGGATGGCTACACCTTC

J gene: TRBJ2-3
V gene: TRBV20-1
clone size: -
D gene: -
CDR3 protein: CSASPSWSGLGDTQYF
CDR3 DNA: TGCAGTGCTAGTCCCTCATGGTCGGGGTTGGGAGATACGCAGTATTTT

J gene: TRBJ1-1
V gene: TRBV7-2
clone size: few
D gene: -
CDR3 protein: CASSLLGAEGTEAFF
CDR3 DNA: TGTGCCAGCAGCTTATTGGGGGCGGAGGGGACTGAAGCTTTCTTT

J gene: TRBJ1-6
V gene: TRBV5-3
clone size: once
D gene: -
CDR3 protein: CASTRQDSYNSPLHF
CDR3 DNA: TGTGCCAGCACCAGGCAAGATTCCTATAATTCACCCCTCCACTTT

J gene: TRBJ1-1
V gene: TRBV30
clone size: -
D gene: -
CDR3 protein: CAWSDDLLGGTEAFF
CDR3 DNA: TGTGCCTGGAGTGACGACCTCCTGGGGGGCACTGAAGCTTTCTTT